This T cell receptor beta chain appears in the sequencing data of a study of kidney transplant recipient with SARS-CoV-2 infection. A word on this clonotype: The junction and the germline gene differ at one end; a read error may be behind it.

The CDR3 runs to 15 residues. TCRdb re-derived calls from the reads in MiXCR, one entry per CDR3 protein. This table has under 300,000 distinct CDR3 sequences, 25% to 30% appearing once. The chain combines TRBV12-3 or TRBV12-4 with TRBJ2-1; TRBD1 matches at 8 bases. This sequence was found in a male patient aged 25-45 years who had COVID-19 and was a kidney transplant recipient. Some T cells may be transferred from the graft donor. The input for sequencing was a blood sample, taken at baseline and on roughly day 110 from a kidney transplant recipient. The CDR3 loop is CASSLNQGAGNGQFF. Here the CDR3 DNA reads TGTGCCAGCAGTTTAAATCAGGGGGCAGGGAATGGGCAGTTCTTC.